This T cell receptor beta chain was sequenced during a study of cytomegalovirus exposure and HLA in healthy donors. This clone showed up just a few times. What it recognizes is unknown. Deletions cut 1 base from V and 1 base from J, with 13 bases between. CDR1 is SSHAT and CDR2 is FNYEAQ in the germline V gene (reference sequence). This CDR3 comprises 16 residues. Points from the study as a whole: Among immune exposure information, only CMV serostatus was available. What TCR beta sequences reportedly achieved was accurate prediction of HLA-A and HLA-B alleles in most subjects.

The PCR had 60 Vbeta and 13 Jbeta primers. This table comes from immunoSEQ multiplex PCR, and its TCRdb copy is limited to in-frame clones, with some not included. The sample carries around 120,000 clones, roughly 70% recorded once. Sequences were obtained from PBMCs. This chain links TRBV7-7 with TRBJ2-5; possible D gene TRBD1, 6 bases. This receptor was identified in a woman in her forties in good health and CMV-seronegative. The CDR3 protein is CASSLGPQGIQETQYF. The CDR3, as DNA: TGTGCCAGCAGCTTAGGGCCTCAGGGGATCCAAGAGACCCAGTACTTC.